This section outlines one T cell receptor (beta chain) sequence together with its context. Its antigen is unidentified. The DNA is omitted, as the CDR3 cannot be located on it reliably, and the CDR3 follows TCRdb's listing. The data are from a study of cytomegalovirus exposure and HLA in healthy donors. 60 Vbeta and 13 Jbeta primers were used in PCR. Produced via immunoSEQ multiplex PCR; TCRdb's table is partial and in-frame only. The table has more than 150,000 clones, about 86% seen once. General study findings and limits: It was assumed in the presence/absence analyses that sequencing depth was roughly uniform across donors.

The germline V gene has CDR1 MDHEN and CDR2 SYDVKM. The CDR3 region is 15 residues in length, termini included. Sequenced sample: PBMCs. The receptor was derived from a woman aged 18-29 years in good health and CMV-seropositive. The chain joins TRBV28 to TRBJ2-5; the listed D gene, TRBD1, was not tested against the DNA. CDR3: CASSSGQGYQETQYF.